These T cell receptor beta chains were read from a single sample in a study of cytomegalovirus exposure and HLA in healthy donors. Using immunoSEQ multiplex PCR, the repertoire was profiled, and TCRdb retains in-frame clones only, with some absent. Seen in this sample are around 75,000 clones; the ten most common clones hold 1.5%. The sequenced material came from PBMCs. These receptors originate from a woman between 55 and 75 years old in good health and CMV-seronegative. The CDR3 runs from the conserved cysteine through the conserved F or W. The order of the fields is D gene, J gene, V gene, CDR3 protein, CDR3 DNA. D genes are given only for firm matches.

.,TRBJ1-1,TRBV28,CASSLQQLNTEAFF,TGTGCCAGCAGTCTACAGCAATTGAACACTGAAGCTTTCTTT
TRBD1,TRBJ2-2,TRBV6-1,CASSTTGGESGELFF,TGTGCCAGCAGTACGACAGGGGGCGAGTCGGGGGAGCTGTTTTTT
.,TRBJ2-7,TRBV28,CASSLFGQEQYF,TGTGCCAGCAGTTTATTCGGACAGGAGCAGTACTTC
TRBD1,TRBJ2-7,TRBV13,CASSPHRGQMDEQYF,TGTGCCAGCAGCCCCCACAGGGGGCAGATGGACGAGCAGTACTTC
.,TRBJ2-7,TRBV20-1,CSAKSGYEQYF,TGCAGTGCTAAAAGCGGATACGAGCAGTACTTC
.,TRBJ1-1,TRBV28,CASSFITEAFF,TGTGCCAGCAGCTTTATCACTGAAGCTTTCTTT
TRBD1,TRBJ2-7,TRBV27,CASSLVGDRAYEQYF,TGTGCCAGCAGTTTGGTCGGCGACAGGGCATACGAGCAGTACTTC
.,TRBJ1-3,TRBV28,CASTSPPGSGNTIYF,TGTGCCAGCACTTCCCCCCCGGGCTCTGGAAACACCATATATTTT
TRBD2,TRBJ2-7,TRBV28,CASSSPAGTSGEQYF,TGTGCCAGCAGTTCCCCCGCCGGGACTAGCGGAGAGCAGTACTTC
TRBD1,TRBJ2-7,TRBV28,CASRPTGTAISYEQYF,TGTGCCAGCAGACCAACCGGGACAGCCATCTCCTACGAGCAGTACTTC
.,TRBJ1-1,TRBV6-5,CASSFRQALSITEAFF,TGTGCCAGCAGTTTCCGTCAAGCCCTATCGATCACTGAAGCTTTCTTT
TRBD1,TRBJ1-1,TRBV27,CASSRQGLTANTEAFF,TGTGCCAGCAGTCGACAGGGGCTGACGGCGAACACTGAAGCTTTCTTT
TRBD2,TRBJ2-1,TRBV7-9,CASTPTSGRAPFF,TGTGCCAGCACCCCCACTAGCGGGAGGGCCCCGTTCTTC
TRBD1,TRBJ1-5,TRBV7-6,CASSRDSNQPQHF,TGTGCCAGCAGCCGGGACAGTAATCAGCCCCAGCATTTT
TRBD2,TRBJ2-7,TRBV6-5,CASSPLLAGEGEQYF,TGTGCCAGCAGTCCTTTGCTAGCGGGAGAGGGGGAGCAGTACTTC
TRBD1,TRBJ2-2,TRBV18,CASSDREAGELFF,TGTGCCAGCTCAGACAGGGAAGCCGGGGAGCTGTTTTTT
.,TRBJ1-6,TRBV7-8,CASSLAGSPNSPLHF,TGTGCCAGCAGCTTAGCGGGGAGTCCCAATTCACCCCTCCACTTT
TRBD1,TRBJ1-2,TRBV6-5,CASSLTGGTPYYGYTF,TGTGCCAGCAGTTTGACAGGGGGCACTCCTTACTATGGCTACACCTTC
TRBD1,TRBJ1-1,TRBV7-9,CASSPRGQGSSPFF,TGTGCCAGCAGTCCACGGGGACAGGGTTCGTCGCCTTTCTTT
.,TRBJ2-1,TRBV28,CAIHPAGSYNEQFF,TGTGCCATACACCCAGCGGGCTCCTACAATGAGCAGTTCTTC
.,TRBJ2-7,TRBV6-5,CASSRSQGIRYEQYF,TGTGCCAGCAGCAGATCCCAGGGGATCCGCTACGAGCAGTACTTC
TRBD1,TRBJ1-6,TRBV27,CASTWDSLNSPLHF,TGTGCCAGCACGTGGGACAGCCTAAATTCACCCCTCCACTTT
.,TRBJ1-3,TRBV4-2,CASSQAQGRDTIYF,TGTGCCAGCAGCCAAGCACAGGGTAGGGACACCATATATTTT
.,TRBJ1-2,TRBV6-4,CASSDGAGATHYGYTF,TGTGCCAGCAGTGACGGGGCAGGGGCGACGCACTATGGCTACACCTTC
TRBD2,TRBJ2-7,TRBV7-8,CASSFSGGAYEQYF,TGTGCCAGCAGCTTTAGCGGGGGAGCATACGAGCAGTACTTC
.,TRBJ2-7,TRBV5-1,CASSLEPRVYSSYEQYF,TGCGCCAGCAGCTTGGAGCCGAGGGTCTATAGCTCCTACGAGCAGTACTTC
TRBD2,TRBJ2-1,TRBV5-1,CASSAGGTYNEQFF,TGCGCCAGCAGCGCGGGAGGAACCTACAATGAGCAGTTCTTC
TRBD1,TRBJ2-5,TRBV7-2,CASSRSSDRVQGETQYF,TGTGCCAGCAGCCGATCTTCTGACAGGGTCCAGGGAGAGACCCAGTACTTC